Listed below are T cell receptor beta chains from one sample, sequenced in a study of regulatory T cells in long-lasting Graves disease. In TCRdb, the multiplex PCR reads were re-called with MiXCR into one record per CDR3 protein. The table lists about 540,000 distinct CDR3 sequences, roughly 12% of them singletons. This same sample was also part of a study on T cells in Graves' hyperthyroidism and ophthalmopathy.

The material sequenced was peripheral blood mononuclear cells (PBMCs), taken at new diagnosis, from a patient treated with antithyroid drugs. Every receptor here comes from a man aged 30-40 years with Graves disease. CDR3s include the opening cysteine and the closing phenylalanine or tryptophan.

v_gene | CDR3aa
TRBV5-1 | CASSLSPTGTGSYEQYF
TRBV7-8 | CASSSSGRPYEQYF
TRBV7-2 | CASSLTAEDTEAFF
TRBV19 | CASSIGWEMVNEQFF
TRBV5-4 | CASSSGRSDGELFF
TRBV20-1 | CSPSAVPYEQYF
TRBV6-1 | CASILGGLAPNNEQFF
TRBV28 | CASSFLLGGKETQYF
TRBV5-1 | CASSLGHEQFF
TRBV5-1 | CASSHPLAGGRTKNIQYF
TRBV4-2 | CASSQVDRDTYEQYF
TRBV12-3/TRBV12-4 | CASSFLAVRDTQYF
TRBV5-1 | CASSFMASQETQYF
TRBV2 | CASSAGTGSRWDSPLHF
TRBV5-1 | CASTEGIYGYTF
TRBV12-3/TRBV12-4 | CASSPAPRGQALFAGYWGTGELFF
TRBV13 | CASSLGSGVGRVSYGYTF
TRBV6-1 | CASNPGVSNTGELFF
TRBV19 | CASSIGVATAYGYTF
TRBV2 | CASIQVLRSDTQYF
TRBV7-8 | CASSSDAGNTIYF
TRBV27 | CATSPDSGTGYQETQYF
TRBV14 | CASRPHEVADTQYF
TRBV5-1 | CASSLEQGGYNEQFF
TRBV20-1 | CSARGGLAGNNEQFF
TRBV24-1 | CATSAPTSGRYNEQFF
TRBV29-1 | CSVTWGETQYF
TRBV19 | CASSRIDRMNTEAFF